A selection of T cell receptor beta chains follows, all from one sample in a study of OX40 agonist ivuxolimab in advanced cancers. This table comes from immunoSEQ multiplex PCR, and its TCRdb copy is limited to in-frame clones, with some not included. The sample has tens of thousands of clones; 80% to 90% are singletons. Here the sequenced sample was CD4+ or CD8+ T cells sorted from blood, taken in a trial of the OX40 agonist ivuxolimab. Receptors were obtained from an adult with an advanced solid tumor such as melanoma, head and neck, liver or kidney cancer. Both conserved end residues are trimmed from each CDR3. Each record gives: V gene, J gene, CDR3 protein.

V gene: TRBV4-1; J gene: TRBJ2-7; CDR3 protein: ASSHPPGTKYEQY
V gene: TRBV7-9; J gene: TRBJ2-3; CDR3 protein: ASSLEREGRPDTQY
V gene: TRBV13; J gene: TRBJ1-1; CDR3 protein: ASLKTVGINEWGTEAF
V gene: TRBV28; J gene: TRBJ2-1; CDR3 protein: ASGDLSSYNEQF
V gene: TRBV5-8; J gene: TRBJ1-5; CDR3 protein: ASSFLPQGNQPQH
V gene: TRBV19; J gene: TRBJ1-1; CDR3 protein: ASSLDRTTEAF
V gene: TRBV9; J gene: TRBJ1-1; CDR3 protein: ASSPKGGFAEAF
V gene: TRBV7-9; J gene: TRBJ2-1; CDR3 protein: ASTTWGQPSYNEQF
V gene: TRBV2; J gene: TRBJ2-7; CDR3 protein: ASSDIRRDSSYEQY
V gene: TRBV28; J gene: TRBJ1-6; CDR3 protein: ASSLGGYNSPLH
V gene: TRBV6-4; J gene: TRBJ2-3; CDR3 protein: ASSETRVADTQY
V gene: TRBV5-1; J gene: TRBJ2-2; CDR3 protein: ASSFLQGNGELF
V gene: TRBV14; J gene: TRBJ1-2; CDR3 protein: ASSQTGAFYGYT
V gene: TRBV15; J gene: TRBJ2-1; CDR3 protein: ATSTLAGGPDNEQF
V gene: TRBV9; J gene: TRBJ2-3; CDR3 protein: ASSVEGGRTDTQY
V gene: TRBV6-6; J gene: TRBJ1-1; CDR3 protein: ASTTGALPEAF
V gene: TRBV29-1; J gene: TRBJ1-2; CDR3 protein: SVEDRRDYT
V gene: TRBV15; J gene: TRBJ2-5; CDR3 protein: ATSHTGNQPGLLN
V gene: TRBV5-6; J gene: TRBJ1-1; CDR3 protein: ASSSGQFEAF
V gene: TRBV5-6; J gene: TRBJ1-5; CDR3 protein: ASSVSWDNSQPQH
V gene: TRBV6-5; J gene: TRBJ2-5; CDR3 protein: ASSYANPGTQY
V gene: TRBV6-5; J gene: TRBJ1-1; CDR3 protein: ASRETLNTEAF
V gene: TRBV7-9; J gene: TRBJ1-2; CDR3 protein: ASSSGDYGYT
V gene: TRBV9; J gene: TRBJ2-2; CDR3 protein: ASSSGQGRSTGELF
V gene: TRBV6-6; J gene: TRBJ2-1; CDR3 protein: ASTSSGTYNEQF
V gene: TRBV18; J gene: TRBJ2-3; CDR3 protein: ASSPQDKGATDTQY
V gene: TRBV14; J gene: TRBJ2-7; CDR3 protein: ASSPLPLREQY
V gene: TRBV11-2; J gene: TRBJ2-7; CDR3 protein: ASSFGRTCF
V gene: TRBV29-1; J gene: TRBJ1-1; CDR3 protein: SAGGFFGEAF
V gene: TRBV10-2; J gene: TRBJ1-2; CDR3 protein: GTRGVEGYT
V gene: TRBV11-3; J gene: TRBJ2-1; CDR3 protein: ASSLGGASRSGQF
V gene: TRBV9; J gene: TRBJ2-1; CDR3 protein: ASSYHGTTARGNEQF
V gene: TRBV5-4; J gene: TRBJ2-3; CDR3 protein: ASSPVAGGSTDTQY
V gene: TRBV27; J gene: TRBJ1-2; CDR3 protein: ASRPTGGMEGYT
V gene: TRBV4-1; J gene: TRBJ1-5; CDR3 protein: ASSPRTGNNQPQH
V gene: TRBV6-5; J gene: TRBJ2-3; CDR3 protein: ASSYSPGSTDTQY
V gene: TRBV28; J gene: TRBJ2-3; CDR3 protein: ASSLNRWQY
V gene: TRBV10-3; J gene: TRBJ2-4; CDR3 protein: AISDPGAGGNIQY
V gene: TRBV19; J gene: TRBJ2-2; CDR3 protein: ASSMAGPGTGELF
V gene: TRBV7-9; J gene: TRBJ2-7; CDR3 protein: ASSGRHEHEQY
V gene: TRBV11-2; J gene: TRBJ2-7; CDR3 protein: ASSVKRFSGRNEQY
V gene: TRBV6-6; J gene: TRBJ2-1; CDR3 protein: ASSYGTAQQF
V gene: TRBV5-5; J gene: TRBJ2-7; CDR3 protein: ASSLRRENIEQY
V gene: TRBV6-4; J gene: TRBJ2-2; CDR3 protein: ASSDGTNTGELF
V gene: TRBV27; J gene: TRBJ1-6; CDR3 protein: ASRTGGSPLH
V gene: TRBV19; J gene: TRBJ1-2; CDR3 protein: ASSRWDSRYGYT
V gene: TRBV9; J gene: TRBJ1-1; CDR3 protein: ASTLGGSNTEAF
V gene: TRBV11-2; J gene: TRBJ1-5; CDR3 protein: ASSLGGGQPQH
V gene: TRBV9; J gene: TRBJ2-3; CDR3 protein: ASSPMIRAGGMTDTQY
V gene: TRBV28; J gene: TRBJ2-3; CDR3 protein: ASSLLLLAGSTDTQY
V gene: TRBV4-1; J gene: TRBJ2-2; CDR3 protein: ASSQVDRGGTGELF
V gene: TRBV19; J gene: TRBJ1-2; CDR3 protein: AIYGGYGYT
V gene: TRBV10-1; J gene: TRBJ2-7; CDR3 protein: ASSESKGYEQY
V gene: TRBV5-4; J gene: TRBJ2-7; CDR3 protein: ASSPDRSYEQY
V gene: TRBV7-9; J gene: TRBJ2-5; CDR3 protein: ASSLGASAGETQY
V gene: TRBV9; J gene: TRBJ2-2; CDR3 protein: ASSRSGANTGELF
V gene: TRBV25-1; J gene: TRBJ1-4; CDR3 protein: ASSDRDGLYEKLF
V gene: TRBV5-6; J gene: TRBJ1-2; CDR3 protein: ASSTTGGDYGYT